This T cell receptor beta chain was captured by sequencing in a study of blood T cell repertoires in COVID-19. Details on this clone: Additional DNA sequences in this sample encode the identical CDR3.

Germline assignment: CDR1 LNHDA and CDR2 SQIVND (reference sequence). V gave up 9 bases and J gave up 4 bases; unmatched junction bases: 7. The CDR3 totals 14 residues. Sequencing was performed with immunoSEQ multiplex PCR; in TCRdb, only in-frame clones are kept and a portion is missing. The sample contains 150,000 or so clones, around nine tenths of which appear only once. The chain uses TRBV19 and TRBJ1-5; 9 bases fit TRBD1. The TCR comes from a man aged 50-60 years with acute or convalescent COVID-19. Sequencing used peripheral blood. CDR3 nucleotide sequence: TGTGCCAGCAGCCAGACAGGGGGAAATCAGCCCCAGCATTTT. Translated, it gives CASSQTGGNQPQHF.